Here is one T cell receptor beta chain with its context. Original analysis: The authors estimated nucleated cell counts from reference gene primer amplification. This table comes from immunoSEQ multiplex PCR, and its TCRdb copy is limited to in-frame clones, with some not included. Clone size and the V and J calls come from that table; the DNA yielded D and trimming. Counted here are about 260,000 clones, about nine tenths occurring once; the ten biggest clones make up about 4%. The CDR3 is made up of 14 amino acids. The germline V and J ends were trimmed by 3 bases and 0 bases, with 9 bases remaining between them. Germline lookup yields CDR1 SGHTA and CDR2 FQGTGA. This specimen comes from a study of blood T cell repertoires in COVID-19. Study background: COVID-19 samples, acute and convalescent, were from the United States, Italy and Spain. PBMCs, B-cell-depleted T cells, or T cells provided the cDNA or gDNA that made up the material.

The chain couples TRBV7-3 to TRBJ2-7, with D hard to call. The sequence came from a man aged 55 to 69 who had recovered from COVID-19. Specimen: peripheral blood. The CDR3 DNA reads TGTGCCAGCAGCTTTGATAGTAGCTCCTACGAGCAGTACTTC. Protein sequence: CASSFDSSSYEQYF.